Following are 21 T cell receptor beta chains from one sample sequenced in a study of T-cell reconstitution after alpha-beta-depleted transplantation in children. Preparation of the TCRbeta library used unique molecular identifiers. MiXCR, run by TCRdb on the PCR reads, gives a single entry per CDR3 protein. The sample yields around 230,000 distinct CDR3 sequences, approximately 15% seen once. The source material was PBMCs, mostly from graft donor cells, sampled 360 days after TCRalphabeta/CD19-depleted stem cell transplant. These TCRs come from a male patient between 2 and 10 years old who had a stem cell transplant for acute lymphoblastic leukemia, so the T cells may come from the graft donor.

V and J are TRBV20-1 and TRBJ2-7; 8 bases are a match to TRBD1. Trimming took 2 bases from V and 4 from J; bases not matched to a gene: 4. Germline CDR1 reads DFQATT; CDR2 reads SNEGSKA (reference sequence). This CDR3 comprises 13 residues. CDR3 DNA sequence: TGCAGTGCTAGATGGACAGGGCGGTACGAGCAGTACTTC. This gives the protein CSARWTGRYEQYF.

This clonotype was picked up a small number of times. The CDR3 region has the DNA TGTGCCAGCAGTCGACGACTAGCGGGGGCCGCGAACACCGGGGAGCTGTTTTTT. This gives the protein CASSRRLAGAANTGELFF. V gene TRBV27 combines with J gene TRBJ2-2; 12 nucleotides line up with TRBD2. The V gene end was trimmed by 5 bases and the J gene end by 0 bases; junction bases not matched to a gene: 7. This CDR3 has 18 amino acids. CDR1 and CDR2 (germline): MNHEY, SMNVEV (reference sequence).

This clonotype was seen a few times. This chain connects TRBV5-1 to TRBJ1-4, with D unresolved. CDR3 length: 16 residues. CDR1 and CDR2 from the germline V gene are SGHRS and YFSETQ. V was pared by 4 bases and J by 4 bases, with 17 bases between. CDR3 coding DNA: TGCGCCAGCAGCCCGTGGACCGGAGTTGATAATGAAAAACTGTTTTTT. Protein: CASSPWTGVDNEKLFF.

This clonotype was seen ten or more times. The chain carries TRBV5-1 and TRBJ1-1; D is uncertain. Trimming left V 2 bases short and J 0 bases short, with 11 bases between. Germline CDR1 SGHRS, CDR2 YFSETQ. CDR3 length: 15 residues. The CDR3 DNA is TGCGCCAGCAGCTTCTTGGGAGGGCTGAACACTGAAGCTTTCTTT. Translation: CASSFLGGLNTEAFF.

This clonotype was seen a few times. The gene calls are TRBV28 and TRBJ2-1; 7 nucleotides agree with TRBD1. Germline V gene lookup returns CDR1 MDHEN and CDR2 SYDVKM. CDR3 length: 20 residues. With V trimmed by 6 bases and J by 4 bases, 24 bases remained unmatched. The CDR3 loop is CASSLTLRGSSLRVYNEQFF. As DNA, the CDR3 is TGTGCCAGCAGCCTTACTCTCAGGGGGTCCAGCTTGAGGGTATACAATGAGCAGTTCTTC.

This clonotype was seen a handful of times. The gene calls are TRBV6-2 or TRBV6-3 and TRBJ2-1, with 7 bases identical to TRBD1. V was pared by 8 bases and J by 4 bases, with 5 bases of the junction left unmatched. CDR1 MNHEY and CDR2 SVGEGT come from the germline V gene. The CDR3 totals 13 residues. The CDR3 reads CASEGARYNEQFF. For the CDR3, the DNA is TGTGCCAGCGAGGGGGCGCGGTACAATGAGCAGTTCTTC.

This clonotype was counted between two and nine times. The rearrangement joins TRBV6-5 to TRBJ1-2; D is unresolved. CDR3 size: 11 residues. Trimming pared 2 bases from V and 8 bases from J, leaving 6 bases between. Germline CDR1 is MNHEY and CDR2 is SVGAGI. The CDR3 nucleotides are TGTGCCAGCAGTTACCCGGGGGGCTACACCTTC. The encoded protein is CASSYPGGYTF.

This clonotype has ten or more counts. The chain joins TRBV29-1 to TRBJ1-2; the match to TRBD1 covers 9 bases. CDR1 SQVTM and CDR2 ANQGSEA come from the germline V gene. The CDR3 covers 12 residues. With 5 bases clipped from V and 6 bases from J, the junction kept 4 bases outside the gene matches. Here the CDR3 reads CSVYRDRDGYTF. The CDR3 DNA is TGCAGCGTTTACCGGGACAGGGATGGCTACACCTTC.

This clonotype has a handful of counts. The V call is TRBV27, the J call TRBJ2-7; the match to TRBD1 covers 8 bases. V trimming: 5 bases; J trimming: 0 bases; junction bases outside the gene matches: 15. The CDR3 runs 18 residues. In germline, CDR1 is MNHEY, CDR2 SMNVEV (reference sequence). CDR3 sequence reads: CASSLTPLGQAYSYEQYF. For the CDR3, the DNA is TGTGCCAGCAGTCTTACCCCCCTGGGACAGGCCTACTCCTACGAGCAGTACTTC.

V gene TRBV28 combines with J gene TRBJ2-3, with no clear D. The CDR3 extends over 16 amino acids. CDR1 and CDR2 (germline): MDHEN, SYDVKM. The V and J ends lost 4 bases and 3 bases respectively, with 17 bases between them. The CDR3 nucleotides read TGTGCCAGCAGTTCAATAGAGGCCCTGGGGACAGATACGCAGTATTTT. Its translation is CASSSIEALGTDTQYF. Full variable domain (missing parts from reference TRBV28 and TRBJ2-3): DVKVTQSSRYLVKRTGEKVFLECVQDMDHENMFWYRQDPGLGLRLIYFSYDVKMKEKGDIPEGYSVSREKKERFSLILESASTNQTSMYLCASSSIEALGTDTQYFGPGTRLTVL.

In DNA form, the CDR3 reads TGTGCCATCAGTGGGACTCTAGGGGGCTCTAGCACAGATACGCAGTATTTT. Residues: CAISGTLGGSSTDTQYF. The gene calls are TRBV10-3 and TRBJ2-3; 7 bases line up with TRBD1. V was clipped by 4 bases and J by 0 bases; unmatched bases: 10. Germline V CDR1 and CDR2: ENHRY, SYGVKD. The CDR3 sequence is 17 residues long.

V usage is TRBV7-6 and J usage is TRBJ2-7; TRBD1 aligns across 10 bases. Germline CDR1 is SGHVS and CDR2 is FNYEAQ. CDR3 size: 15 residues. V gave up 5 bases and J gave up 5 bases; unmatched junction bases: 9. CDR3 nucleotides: TGTGCCAGCAGCGCTTGGGGACAGGGGAGTCACGAGCAGTACTTC. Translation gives CASSAWGQGSHEQYF.

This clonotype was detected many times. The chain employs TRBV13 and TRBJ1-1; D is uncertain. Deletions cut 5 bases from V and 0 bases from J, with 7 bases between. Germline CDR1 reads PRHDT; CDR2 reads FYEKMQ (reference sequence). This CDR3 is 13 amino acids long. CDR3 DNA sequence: TGTGCCAGCAGCCCACCCTTGAACACTGAAGCTTTCTTT. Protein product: CASSPPLNTEAFF.

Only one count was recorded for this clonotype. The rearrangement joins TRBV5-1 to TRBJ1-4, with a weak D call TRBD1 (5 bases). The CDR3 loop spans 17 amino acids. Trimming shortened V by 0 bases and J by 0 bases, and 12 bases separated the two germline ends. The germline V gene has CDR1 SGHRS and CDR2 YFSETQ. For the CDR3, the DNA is TGCGCCAGCAGCTTGGCCGGAACGACAGCAACTAATGAAAAACTGTTTTTT. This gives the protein CASSLAGTTATNEKLFF.

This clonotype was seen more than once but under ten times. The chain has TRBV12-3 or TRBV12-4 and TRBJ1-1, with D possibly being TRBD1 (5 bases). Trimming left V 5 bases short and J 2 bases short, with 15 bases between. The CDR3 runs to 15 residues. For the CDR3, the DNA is TGTGCCAGCAGTGGGCCCAGGGCTGGTAACACTGAAGCTTTCTTT. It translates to CASSGPRAGNTEAFF.

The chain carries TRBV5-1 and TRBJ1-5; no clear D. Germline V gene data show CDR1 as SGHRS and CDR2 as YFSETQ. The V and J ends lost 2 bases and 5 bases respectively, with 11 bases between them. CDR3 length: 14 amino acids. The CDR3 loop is CASSLTGRDQPQHF. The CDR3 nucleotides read TGCGCCAGCAGCTTAACCGGGCGGGATCAGCCCCAGCATTTT.

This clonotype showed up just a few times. DNA for the CDR3: TGTGCCAGCTCACCAAAAGTAACGGTTGTGAACACTGAAGCTTTCTTT. It is translated as CASSPKVTVVNTEAFF. The chain has TRBV18 and TRBJ1-1; the D is unclear. The CDR3 runs to 16 residues. In germline, CDR1 is KGHSH, CDR2 LQKENI. Trimming took off 2 bases at V and 0 bases at J, with 13 bases between the two ends.

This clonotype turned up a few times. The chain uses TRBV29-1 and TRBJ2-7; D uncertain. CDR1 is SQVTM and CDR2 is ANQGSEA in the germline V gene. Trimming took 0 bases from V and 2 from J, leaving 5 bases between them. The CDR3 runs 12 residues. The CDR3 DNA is TGCAGCGTTGAAGAACGACCCTACGAGCAGTACTTC. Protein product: CSVEERPYEQYF.

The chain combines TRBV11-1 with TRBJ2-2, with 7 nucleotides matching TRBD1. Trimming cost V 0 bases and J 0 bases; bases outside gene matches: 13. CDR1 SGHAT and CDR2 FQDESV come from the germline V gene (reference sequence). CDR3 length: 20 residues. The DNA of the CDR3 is TGTGCCAGCAGCTTAGCAAAGAACAGGGGCTGGTCTGCGAACACCGGGGAGCTGTTTTTT. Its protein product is CASSLAKNRGWSANTGELFF.

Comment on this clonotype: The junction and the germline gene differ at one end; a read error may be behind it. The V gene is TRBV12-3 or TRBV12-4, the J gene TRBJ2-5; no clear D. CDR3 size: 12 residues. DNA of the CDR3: TGTGACAGCAGTTTAACTGAAGAGACCCAGTACTTC. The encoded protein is CDSSLTEETQYF.

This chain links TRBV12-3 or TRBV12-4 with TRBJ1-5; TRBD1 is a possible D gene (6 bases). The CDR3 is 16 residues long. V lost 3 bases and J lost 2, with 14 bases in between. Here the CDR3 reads CASSFGQPRGNQPQHF. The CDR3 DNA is TGTGCCAGCAGTTTTGGACAGCCTCGAGGCAATCAGCCCCAGCATTTT.